This T cell receptor beta chain was identified during a study of blood T cell repertoires in COVID-19 (dated by TCRdb to 2019 to 2021). Regarding the research as a whole: Samples covering the acute and convalescent phases of COVID-19 were provided by collaborators in the United States, Italy and Spain. The material from the prospective study consisted of cDNA or gDNA derived from T cells, B-cell-depleted T cells, or PBMCs. Where HLA class I and class II types were available, the types were taken from metadata supplied by the sample provider, not from assay-based typing. Subjects who had been exposed to COVID-19, were actively infected with it, or had recovered from it provided the deeply sampled blood TCRbeta repertoires that made up the dataset. The samples were drawn from two sources: the first 160 participants of the ongoing ImmuneRACE study, and 1,200 or so subjects contributed by 6 global collaborators. The repertoires were released in a freely available public database meant as a resource for research on the immune response to SARS-CoV-2. A de-identified subject ID, COVID-19 status, age in years and sex were almost always included in the sample metadata. The investigation overall reported the following: The amount of clinical and demographic metadata varied by source and participant and was provided uncurated.

The immunoSEQ Assay, a bias-controlled multiplex PCR, was used to amplify TCRbeta CDR3 regions from genomic DNA. In the original analysis: The number of nucleated cells in each sample was estimated by amplification of reference gene primers within the assay. Sequence reads were collapsed and filtered to measure the absolute abundance of every unique TCRbeta CDR3 rearrangement. For each sample, productive Simpson clonality was calculated as the square root of Simpson's diversity index over productive rearrangements. In TCRdb, the immuneACCESS table is reduced to in-frame sequences with V and J assigned. These tables do not hold every clone; where another copy was compared, an unresolved V gene accounts for under half, and the others remain unexplained. The DNA was the basis for D and trimming; V, J and clone size are from that table. The sample data list approximately 310,000 clones, and roughly 87% of these were observed just once. 1% of the sample lies in the top ten.

Each collaborating institution followed its own protocols to collect whole blood in K2EDTA tubes. Collaborator samples were shipped for TCRbeta analysis as frozen whole blood, isolated PBMCs, or DNA extracted from either sample type. As encoded in the germline V gene, CDR1 is SGHAT while CDR2 is FQNNGV. Ends trimmed: V by 5 bases, J by 2 bases; bases unmatched to a gene: 5. Including cysteine and phenylalanine, the CDR3 has 15 amino acids. The read is trimmed to its CDR3 DNA, 45 bases read in frame from base 1. On this clone itself: The clone's antigen remains unknown. Qualities for individual bases were not recorded, and no much larger clone is one base off.

The TCR comes from a man between 50 and 59 years old with active or convalescent COVID-19. Sequencing input: peripheral blood. The chain employs TRBV11-2 and TRBJ2-7; 11 of the junction bases match TRBD2. In nucleotides, the sequence is TGTGCCAGCAGCACCGGGACTAGCGGTACCTACGAGCAGTACTTC. This translates into CASSTGTSGTYEQYF.